The present T cell receptor (beta chain) was sequenced within a study of blood T cell repertoires in COVID-19. Study context: Sample material is recorded as cDNA or gDNA derived from T cells, B-cell-depleted T cells, or PBMCs.

The CDR3 has 15 residues. After removal of 2 bases from V and 5 bases from J, the junction contained 4 bases not matched to a gene. Per the germline V gene, CDR1 is LGHDT and CDR2 is YNNKEL (reference sequence). The assay was immunoSEQ multiplex PCR, and TCRdb's table has in-frame clones only and misses some. The table has 95,000 to 150,000 clones, about 80% seen once; the top ten hold roughly 17%. The TCR sequence derives from a man between 60 and 75 years old with active or convalescent COVID-19. Sample: peripheral blood. The genes are TRBV3-1 (or the pseudogene TRBV3-2) and TRBJ2-1; 9 bases match TRBD1. The CDR3, as DNA: TGTGCCAGCAGCCAATCCGGGACAGGGCACAATGAGCAGTTCTTC. It specifies CASSQSGTGHNEQFF.